This TCR beta chain was captured by sequencing in a study of cytomegalovirus exposure and HLA in healthy donors. The PCR made use of 60 Vbeta and 13 Jbeta primers. Only in-frame clones appear in the TCRdb table, and some are missing; sequencing was by immunoSEQ multiplex PCR. The sample holds around 44,000 clones; 87% are singletons and the top ten take about 8%. V was cut by 6 bases and J by 3 bases, with 7 bases left in between. The CDR3 totals 11 residues. From germline, CDR1 is DFQATT and CDR2 SNEGSKA (reference sequence). The gene calls are TRBV20-1 and TRBJ2-3; D not resolved. This receptor was obtained from a woman in her thirties or forties in good health and CMV-seropositive. The sample taken for sequencing was PBMCs. CDR3 DNA: TGCAGTGCCATTCAGACAGATACGCAGTATTTT. Protein sequence: CSAIQTDTQYF.